Here is one T cell receptor (beta chain) with its context. No cognate antigen has been identified for it. The input lacks base qualities; no much larger clone sits a single base away. This entry comes from a study of blood T cell repertoires in COVID-19 (dated by TCRdb to about 2020). About the study as a whole: Collaborator samples came from the United States, Italy and Spain and covered acute and convalescent phases of COVID-19. The material from the prospective study consisted of cDNA or gDNA derived from T cells, B-cell-depleted T cells, or PBMCs. Deeply sampled blood TCRbeta repertoires from subjects exposed to, actively infected with, or recovered from COVID-19 were included in the dataset. The repertoires were released in a freely available public database intended as a resource for research on the immune response to SARS-CoV-2. Samples were obtained from the ongoing ImmuneRACE study (first 160 participants) and from 1,254 subjects provided by 6 global collaborators. A de-identified subject ID, COVID-19 status, age in years and sex were almost always included in the sample metadata. HLA class I and class II types, where available, came from metadata supplied by the sample provider rather than from assay-based typing. Study-level results and caveats: How much clinical and demographic metadata was included differed by source and by participant, and the metadata was provided uncurated.

Participants in the prospective study were aged 18 to 89 years, lived in about two dozen United States geographic areas, and enrolled through a virtual design. In the prospective study, cohorts were assigned on the basis of participant-reported clinical history obtained from a screening survey and a study questionnaire. In the prospective study, mobile phlebotomists collected whole blood, serum and a nasopharyngeal or oropharyngeal swab from each participant. Additional blood draws and questionnaires over an approximately 2-month period could optionally be provided by prospective study participants. Before DNA extraction, prospective study blood samples were shipped either frozen or at room temperature. Including cysteine and phenylalanine, the CDR3 has 15 amino acids. Just CDR3 DNA is preserved here, 45 bases in frame from base 1. In the germline V gene, CDR1 corresponds to SGHAT and CDR2 to FQNNGV. V gives up 5 bases and J gives up 2 bases, and the segment between their germline ends measures 15 bases.

TCRbeta CDR3 regions were amplified from genomic DNA by means of the immunoSEQ Assay, a bias-controlled multiplex PCR. In the source study's methods: The number of nucleated cells in each sample was estimated from the amplification of reference gene primers within the assay. To quantify the absolute abundance of each unique TCRbeta CDR3 rearrangement, sequence reads were collapsed and filtered. Productive Simpson clonality was computed per sample as the square root of Simpson's diversity index over productive rearrangements. In TCRdb, the immuneACCESS table is reduced to in-frame sequences with V and J assigned. These tables do not hold every clone; where another copy was compared, an unresolved V gene accounts for under half, and the others remain unexplained. The V and J calls and the clone size are those of that table, but D and trimming were determined from the DNA. This sample is represented by roughly 240,000 clones; about 91% of them were singletons. The leading ten clones occupy 2.5% of the sample.

The sequenced material came from PBMCs or T cells enriched from blood (not recorded which). This clonotype originated in a woman between 35 and 50 years old with acute COVID-19. The sequence links TRBV11-2 to TRBJ2-5; TRBD1 is a possible D gene, resting on 5 matching bases. The DNA sequence is given as TGTGCCAGCAGCCGAACAGGTGGTGGACAAGAGACCCAGTACTTC. Translated, this is CASSRTGGGQETQYF.